A selection of T cell receptor beta chains follows, all from one sample in a study of regulatory T cells in long-lasting Graves disease. TCRdb re-derived calls from the multiplex PCR reads in MiXCR, one entry per CDR3 protein. Counted here are hundreds of thousands of distinct CDR3 sequences, 15% occurring once; the ten biggest clones make up roughly 8%. These data were also filed under a second study, of T cells in Graves' hyperthyroidism and ophthalmopathy.

The sample in question was peripheral blood mononuclear cells (PBMCs), obtained at new diagnosis, from a patient treated with antithyroid drugs. These receptors were taken from a woman aged 35 to 49 with Graves disease. Each CDR3 is given with its conserved first and last residue. A D gene is named only where the DNA matches it firmly. Clone size is not always given. Where it is, it says once, few, many or a class for expanded clones.

CDR3 length,V gene,D gene,clone size,J gene,CDR3 protein,CDR3 DNA
19,TRBV6-4,-,few,TRBJ2-6,CASSDFGGAGPSGANVLTF,TGTGCCAGCAGTGACTTTGGTGGGGCAGGTCCCTCTGGGGCCAACGTCCTGACTTTC
17,TRBV28,-,-,TRBJ2-2,CASSLGSLVGGTGELFF,TGTGCCAGCAGTTTAGGCTCTTTGGTAGGGGGGACCGGGGAGCTGTTTTTT
13,TRBV20-1,TRBD1,-,TRBJ2-7,CSARQGVLGEQYF,TGCAGTGCAAGACAGGGAGTCCTTGGCGAGCAGTACTTC
14,TRBV2,TRBD2,many,TRBJ2-3,CASRSGTTTDTQYF,TGTGCCAGCAGGAGCGGGACTACCACAGATACGCAGTATTTT
18,TRBV25-1,-,-,TRBJ2-7,CASSEFYPGTTQGGEQYF,TGTGCCAGCAGTGAATTTTATCCCGGGACAACTCAGGGCGGCGAGCAGTACTTC
14,TRBV6-2/TRBV6-3,-,many,TRBJ1-3,CASSTGTRGNTIYF,TGTGCCAGCAGTACCGGGACCCGTGGAAACACCATATATTTT
13,TRBV7-9,-,few,TRBJ2-1,CASSPLSGNEQFF,TGTGCCAGCAGCCCCCTCTCTGGCAATGAGCAGTTCTTC
15,TRBV14,TRBD1,-,TRBJ2-3,CASSQTGGAVDTQYF,TGTGCCAGCAGCCAAACAGGGGGCGCGGTAGATACGCAGTATTTT
17,TRBV30,TRBD2,few,TRBJ2-6,CAWLPGGRPPGANVLTF,TGTGCCTGGCTCCCGGGGGGGCGGCCCCCTGGGGCCAACGTCCTGACTTTC
15,TRBV7-3,-,-,TRBJ2-1,CASSSEASSYNEQFF,TGTGCCAGCAGCTCGGAAGCGAGCTCCTACAATGAGCAGTTCTTC
18,TRBV20-1,TRBD2,many,TRBJ2-3,CSARERLAVLRNTDTQYF,TGCAGTGCTAGAGAAAGACTAGCGGTTCTAAGGAACACAGATACGCAGTATTTT
12,TRBV20-1,-,few,TRBJ1-5,CSVRQANQPQHF,TGCAGTGTAAGACAGGCTAATCAGCCCCAGCATTTT
20,TRBV7-6,TRBD2,-,TRBJ2-2,CASSRYQGLAGGMNTGELFF,TGTGCCAGCAGCCGATACCAGGGACTAGCGGGGGGAATGAACACCGGGGAGCTGTTTTTT
16,TRBV7-9,-,-,TRBJ2-2,CASSLGGHMNTGELFF,TGTGCCAGCAGCTTAGGGGGGCATATGAACACCGGGGAGCTGTTTTTT
16,TRBV2,-,many,TRBJ2-7,CASNSNPGSSSYEQYF,TGTGCCAGCAACTCCAATCCCGGATCGAGCTCCTACGAGCAGTACTTC
14,TRBV19,TRBD1,few,TRBJ2-7,CASSNEGQGSEQYF,TGTGCCAGTAGTAACGAGGGACAGGGATCCGAGCAGTACTTC
14,TRBV5-4,TRBD1,many,TRBJ2-1,CASRGQGAGNEQFF,TGTGCCAGCAGGGGACAGGGGGCGGGCAATGAGCAGTTCTTC